The clone carrying this TCR beta chain was detected many times. Its matching antigen is unknown. This entry comes from a study of identical twins. The study's findings and limits: Findings came from cross-sectional statistics, without long-term follow-up of donors. Out-of-frame alpha sequences that twins shared showed excess low generation probability. Surplus twin overlap in beta out-of-frame sequences was less pronounced.

The CDR3 contains 12 residues. Trimming removed 8 bases at V and 7 bases at J, with 14 bases between. Germline loops: CDR1 MNHEY, CDR2 SMNVEV (reference sequence). TCRdb reprocessed the 5' RACE reads with MiXCR, giving one entry per CDR3 protein. Found here are about 250,000 distinct CDR3 sequences, approximately 7.3% of them singletons; the top ten hold about 5.6%. The same data also contributed to another study, on yellow fever vaccine responses in identical twins.

The sequence derives from a woman aged 18-30 years in good health. The sequencing input was CD8+ T cells sorted from blood. This chain uses TRBV27 with TRBJ1-1, with unresolved D. CDR3 in DNA: TGTGCCAGCGGACGGATAAACTTTGAAGCTTTCTTT. This encodes CASGRINFEAFF.